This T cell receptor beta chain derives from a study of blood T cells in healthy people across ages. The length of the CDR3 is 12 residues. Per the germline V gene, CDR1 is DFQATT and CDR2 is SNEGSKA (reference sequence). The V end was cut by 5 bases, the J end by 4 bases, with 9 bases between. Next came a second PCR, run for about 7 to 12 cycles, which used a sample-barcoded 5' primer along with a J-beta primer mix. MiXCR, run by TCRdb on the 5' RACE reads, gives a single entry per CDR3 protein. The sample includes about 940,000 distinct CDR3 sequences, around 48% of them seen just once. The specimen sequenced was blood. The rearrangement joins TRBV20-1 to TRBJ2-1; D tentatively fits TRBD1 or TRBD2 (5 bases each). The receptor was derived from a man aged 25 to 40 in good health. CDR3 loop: CSAGGPYNEQFF. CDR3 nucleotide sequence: TGCAGTGCTGGGGGACCTTACAATGAGCAGTTCTTC.